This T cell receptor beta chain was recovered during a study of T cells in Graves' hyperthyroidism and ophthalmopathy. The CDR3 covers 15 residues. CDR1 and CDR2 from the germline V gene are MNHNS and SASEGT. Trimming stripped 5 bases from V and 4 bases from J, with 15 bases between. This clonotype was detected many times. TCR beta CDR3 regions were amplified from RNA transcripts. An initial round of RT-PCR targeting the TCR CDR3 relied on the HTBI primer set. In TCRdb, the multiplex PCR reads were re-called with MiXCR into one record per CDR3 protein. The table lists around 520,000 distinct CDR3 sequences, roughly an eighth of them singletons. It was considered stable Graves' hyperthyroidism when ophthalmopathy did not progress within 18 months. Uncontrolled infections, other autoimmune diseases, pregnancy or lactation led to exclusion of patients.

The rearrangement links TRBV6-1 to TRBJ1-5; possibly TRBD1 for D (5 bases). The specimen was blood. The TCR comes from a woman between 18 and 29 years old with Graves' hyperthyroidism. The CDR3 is CASSSGRIKNQPQHF. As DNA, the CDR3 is TGTGCCAGCAGTTCGGGACGGATTAAAAATCAGCCCCAGCATTTT.